Here is one T cell receptor (beta chain) with its context. Its antigen is as yet unknown. MiXCR, run by TCRdb on the reads, gives a single entry per CDR3 protein. The profile shows over 95,000 distinct CDR3 sequences, 30% of them singletons. The entry originates in a study of T cell repertoires in cytomegalovirus infection. Whole-study context: Used in the study were CMV epitopes, some recently identified and HLA-C-restricted, others well-studied and HLA-B-restricted.

Germline CDR1 reads SGHTA; CDR2 reads FQGNSA. The CDR3 is 14 residues long. The V gene lost 5 bases and the J gene lost 5 bases, with 16 bases spanning the gap. Sequenced material: CD8+ T cells from cultured PBMCs, taken from culture after CMV antigen stimulation. The source of this sequence is a human donor in good health (CMV status not recorded). Some clones in this sample may be carry-over from other donors' samples. The chain recombines TRBV7-2 with TRBJ2-7; D is possibly TRBD2 (5 bases). CDR3 residues: CASSQLGGSDEQYF. The CDR3 DNA follows: TGTGCCAGCAGCCAACTCGGCGGTAGCGACGAGCAGTACTTC.